This T cell receptor (beta chain) was recovered during a study of T cells in Graves' hyperthyroidism and ophthalmopathy. Newly diagnosed hyperthyroidism patients aged 18 to 65 years had disease lasting under 2 months. Germline CDR1 SGHNT, CDR2 YENEEA. The ends lost 0 bases at V and 5 bases at J; junction bases unmatched: 8. The length of the CDR3 is 16 residues. This clonotype was found many times. Amplified regions were TCR beta CDR3 sequences from RNA transcripts. In the first-round RT-PCR of the TCR CDR3, the HTBI primer set was used. One entry per CDR3 protein results from TCRdb running MiXCR on the multiplex PCR reads. The table lists around 33,000 distinct CDR3 sequences, about 49% of them singletons, with roughly 6.2% in the top ten.

The chain employs TRBV11-3 and TRBJ2-5, with TRBD1 identical over 8 bases. The TCR was taken from a woman between 50 and 59 years old with Graves' hyperthyroidism that later progressed to Graves' ophthalmopathy. Source material: blood. CDR3 sequence: CASSLDGQGGLETQYF. CDR3 coding DNA: TGTGCCAGCAGCTTAGATGGACAGGGTGGTTTGGAGACCCAGTACTTC.